One sample yielded the 18 T cell receptor beta chains listed below, sequenced in a study of CD8 T cells in ankylosing spondylitis. TCRdb analysed the 5' RACE reads with MiXCR anew, one entry per CDR3 protein. The sample records 40,000 or so distinct CDR3 sequences, less than 3% being singletons. The sample consisted of blood, either unsorted or a sorted T cell fraction (not recorded which). The receptors come from a male donor with ankylosing spondylitis or in good health (not recorded which).

In its sample, this clonotype was seen many times. The chain recombines TRBV9 with TRBJ2-4; D is perhaps TRBD1 (6 bases). This CDR3 comprises 19 residues. V was trimmed by 4 bases and J by 0 bases, leaving 23 bases between them. The V gene's germline CDR1 is SGDLS and CDR2 YYNGEE. The CDR3 sequence is CASSPTTGPSPLAKNIQYF. CDR3 bases: TGTGCCAGCAGCCCGACGACAGGTCCCTCCCCCCTAGCCAAAAACATTCAGTACTTC.

This clonotype has ten or more counts. CDR3 residues: CASTRGGGGYNEQFF. CDR3 DNA: TGTGCCAGCACCCGGGGGGGAGGGGGATACAATGAGCAGTTCTTC. This chain connects TRBV9 to TRBJ2-1; 8 bases agree with TRBD2. Looked up from germline, CDR1 is SGDLS and CDR2 is YYNGEE. The J segment lost 4 bases and the V segment lost 6 bases, leaving 9 bases of the junction unmatched. The CDR3 consists of 15 residues.

By sample share, this clonotype is medium-sized. The genes are TRBV9 and TRBJ2-2, with TRBD1 matching 8 bases. V shed 1 base, J shed 7 bases, and the junction held 6 bases outside the gene matches. In germline, CDR1 is SGDLS, CDR2 YYNGEE. The CDR3 sequence is 15 residues long. The CDR3 sequence: CASSVIAGGNGELFF. CDR3 DNA sequence: TGTGCCAGCAGCGTAATTGCAGGGGGCAACGGGGAGCTGTTTTTT.

This clonotype was seen ten or more times. This may arise from a read error, as a much more abundant clone is one base away. The V call is TRBV9, the J call TRBJ2-3, with unresolved D. This CDR3 comprises 12 residues. V gave up 0 bases and J gave up 3 bases, with 2 bases separating them. Germline V gene data show CDR1 as SGDLS and CDR2 as YYNGEE. The CDR3 DNA follows: TGTGCCAGCAGCGTAGAAACAGATACGCAGTATTTT. Protein product: CASSVETDTQYF.

The V and J genes are TRBV23-1 and TRBJ1-1, with D perhaps TRBD1 (6 bases). TRBV23-1 has ORF status, its function being uncertain. The CDR3 has 14 residues. V was shortened by 8 bases and J by 1 base, with 14 bases between the two germline ends. CDR3: CASGSTGENTEAFF. CDR3 bases: TGCGCCAGCGGATCGACAGGAGAGAACACTGAAGCTTTCTTT.

This clonotype was counted many times. The chain carries TRBV9 and TRBJ2-3, with a weak D call TRBD1 (6 bases). The V end lost 4 bases, the J end lost 0 bases, and 12 bases lay between the germline ends. Germline CDR1 is SGDLS and CDR2 is YYNGEE. CDR3 length equals 15 residues. The CDR3 nucleotides read TGTGCCAGCAGCCCATCGGACAGTAGCACAGATACGCAGTATTTT. Protein sequence: CASSPSDSSTDTQYF.

This clonotype was found many times. The rearrangement joins TRBV9 to TRBJ1-6; maybe TRBD1 (5 bases). V gave up 4 bases and J gave up 9 bases, with 11 bases separating them. The germline gives CDR1 SGDLS, CDR2 YYNGEE. The CDR3 length is 13 residues. The CDR3 region has the DNA TGTGCCAGCAGCCCGGAGGGGAGTTCACCCCTCCACTTT. Amino acids: CASSPEGSSPLHF.

This clonotype was recorded at least ten times. The chain is built from TRBV9 and TRBJ1-4; the match to TRBD1 covers 7 bases. This CDR3 contains 15 residues. The germline V gene encodes CDR1 SGDLS and CDR2 YYNGEE. J was trimmed by 2 bases and V by 2 bases; bases with no gene match: 3. The CDR3 nucleotides read TGTGCCAGCAGCGTGATGACAGGGACTAATGAAAAACTGTTTTTT. It yields the protein CASSVMTGTNEKLFF.

Ten or more counts support this clonotype. The chain couples TRBV9 to TRBJ2-7; D gene uncertain. Germline V CDR1 and CDR2: SGDLS, YYNGEE. The CDR3 has 13 amino acids. V was shortened by 0 bases and J by 3 bases, with 7 bases between the two germline ends. The CDR3: CASSVGEGYEQYF. For the CDR3, the DNA is TGTGCCAGCAGCGTAGGGGAAGGCTACGAGCAGTACTTC. Filled out from reference TRBV9 and TRBJ2-7, the complete variable domain reads DSGVTQTPKHLITATGQRVTLRCSPRSGDLSVYWYQQSLDQGLQFLIQYYNGEERAKGNILERFSAQQFPDLHSELNLSSLELGDSALYFCASSVGEGYEQYFGPGTRLTVT.

The V and J genes are TRBV9 and TRBJ2-7; TRBD1 aligns across 7 bases. Germline loops: CDR1 SGDLS, CDR2 YYNGEE. The CDR3 has 15 residues. Trimming at V came to 0 bases and at J to 7 bases, leaving 10 bases not matched to a gene. The CDR3 nucleotides read TGTGCCAGCAGCGTAGAACCAGGGGGAATCGAAGAGCAGTACTTC. It is translated as CASSVEPGGIEEQYF.

The sample holds a few counts of this clonotype. V is TRBV23-1 and J is TRBJ2-7; D might be TRBD1 or TRBD2, each matching 5 bases. TRBV23-1 is labeled an ORF, and its function is uncertain. The V end was cut by 6 bases, the J end by 5 bases, with 23 bases between. The length of the CDR3 is 16 residues. The CDR3 nucleotides are TGCGCCAGCAGACAGGCTAGAGCCCTTATCGGGGACGAGCAGTACTTC. It encodes CASRQARALIGDEQYF.

This clonotype was counted many times. The gene calls are TRBV9 and TRBJ2-2; unclear D gene. The V end was cut by 3 bases, the J end by 7 bases, with 10 bases between. This CDR3 is 13 amino acids long. CDR1 and CDR2 from the germline V gene are SGDLS and YYNGEE. The CDR3 DNA reads TGTGCCAGCAGCGAGGGATCCAGCGGGGAGCTGTTTTTT. This codes for CASSEGSSGELFF.

There are many counts of this clonotype. This sequence joins TRBV9 and TRBJ2-1; TRBD2 agrees at 8 bases. The CDR3 contains 16 residues. CDR1 SGDLS and CDR2 YYNGEE come from the germline V gene. With 0 bases clipped from V and 3 bases from J, the junction kept 5 bases outside the gene matches. The CDR3 loop reads CASSVGGGGNYNEQFF. The CDR3 DNA is TGTGCCAGCAGCGTAGGCGGCGGGGGGAACTACAATGAGCAGTTCTTC.

At least ten counts were recorded for this clonotype. V usage is TRBV9 and J usage is TRBJ1-3; D gene uncertain. CDR1 and CDR2 from the germline V gene are SGDLS and YYNGEE. The CDR3 extends over 14 amino acids. V dropped 0 bases and J dropped 1 base, with 5 bases sitting between them. This chain's CDR3 is CASSVDVSGNTIYF. The CDR3 bases are TGTGCCAGCAGCGTAGACGTATCTGGAAACACCATATATTTT.

This clonotype was found many times. The V call is TRBV9, the J call TRBJ2-1; TRBD2 matches 10 bases. V lost 0 bases and J lost 10; bases outside the gene matches: 10. The germline CDR1 and CDR2 sequences are SGDLS and YYNGEE. The CDR3 is 16 residues long. The CDR3 region is CASSVGPAGGMTEQFF. The CDR3 DNA reads TGTGCCAGCAGCGTAGGCCCAGCGGGAGGGATGACGGAGCAGTTCTTC.

This clonotype appeared many times. The chain couples TRBV9 to TRBJ2-5; no clear D gene. The CDR3 covers 16 residues. Trimming stripped 0 bases from V and 2 bases from J, with 14 bases between. Germline CDR1 SGDLS, CDR2 YYNGEE. CDR3 DNA sequence: TGTGCCAGCAGCGTAGCCCCCCTGGGCACGCAAGAGACCCAGTACTTC. It codes for CASSVAPLGTQETQYF.

This clonotype came up many times. The rearrangement links TRBV9 to TRBJ2-7, with D possibly matching TRBD1 (5 bases). The V end lost 2 bases, the J end lost 0 bases, and 9 bases lay between the germline ends. Germline CDR1 reads SGDLS; CDR2 reads YYNGEE. The CDR3 has 14 amino acids. This CDR3 reads CASSVRQTSYEQYF. The CDR3 nucleotides read TGTGCCAGCAGCGTGCGACAGACCTCCTACGAGCAGTACTTC.

This clonotype was counted many times. This rearrangement joins TRBV9 to TRBJ2-7; 7 positions agree with TRBD2. Germline loops: CDR1 SGDLS, CDR2 YYNGEE. V lost 5 bases and J lost 0; bases outside the gene matches: 8. The length of the CDR3 is 15 residues. CDR3 DNA: TGTGCCAGCAGTCAAGGGGAGGGGCTCTCCTACGAGCAGTACTTC. This encodes CASSQGEGLSYEQYF.